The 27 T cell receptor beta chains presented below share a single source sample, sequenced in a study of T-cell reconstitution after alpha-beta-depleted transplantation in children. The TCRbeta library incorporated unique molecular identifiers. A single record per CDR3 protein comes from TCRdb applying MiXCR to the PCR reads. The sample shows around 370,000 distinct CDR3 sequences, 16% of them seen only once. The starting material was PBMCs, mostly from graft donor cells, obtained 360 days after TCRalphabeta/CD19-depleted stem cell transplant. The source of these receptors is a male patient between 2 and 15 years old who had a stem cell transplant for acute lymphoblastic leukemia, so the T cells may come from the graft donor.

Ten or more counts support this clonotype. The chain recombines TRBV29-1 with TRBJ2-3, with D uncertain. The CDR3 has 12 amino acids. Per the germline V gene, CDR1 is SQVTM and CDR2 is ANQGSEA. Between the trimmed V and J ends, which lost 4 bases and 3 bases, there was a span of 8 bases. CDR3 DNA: TGCAGCGTTGTCGCGTGGACAGATACGCAGTATTTT. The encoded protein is CSVVAWTDTQYF.

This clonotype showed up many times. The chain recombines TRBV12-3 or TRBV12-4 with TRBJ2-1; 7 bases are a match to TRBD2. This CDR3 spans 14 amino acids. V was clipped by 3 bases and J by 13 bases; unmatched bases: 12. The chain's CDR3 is CASSLAGLVMGQFF. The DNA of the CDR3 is TGTGCCAGCAGTTTGGCAGGACTAGTAATGGGTCAGTTCTTC.

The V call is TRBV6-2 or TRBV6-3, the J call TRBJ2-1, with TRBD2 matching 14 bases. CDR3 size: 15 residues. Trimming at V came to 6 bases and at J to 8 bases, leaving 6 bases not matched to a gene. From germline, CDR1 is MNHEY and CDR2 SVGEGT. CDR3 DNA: TGTGCCAGCAGCCGGGGACTAGCGGGAGTTGATGAGCAGTTCTTC. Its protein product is CASSRGLAGVDEQFF.

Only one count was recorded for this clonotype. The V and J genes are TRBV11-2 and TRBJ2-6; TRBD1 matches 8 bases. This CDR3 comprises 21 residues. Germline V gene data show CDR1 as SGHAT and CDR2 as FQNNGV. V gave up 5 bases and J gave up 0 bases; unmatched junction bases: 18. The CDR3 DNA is TGTGCCAGCAGCGCTCCGGGACAGGATCTTTCCGAGAGCTCTGGGGCCAACGTCCTGACTTTC. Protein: CASSAPGQDLSESSGANVLTF.

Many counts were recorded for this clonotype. This chain's CDR3 is CASSFWGLLSNQPQHF. In DNA, the CDR3 is TGTGCCAGCAGTTTTTGGGGTCTGCTTAGCAATCAGCCCCAGCATTTT. V is TRBV12-3 or TRBV12-4 and J is TRBJ1-5; D is undetermined. Trimming removed 3 bases from V and 0 bases from J, with 12 bases in between. This CDR3 is 16 amino acids long.

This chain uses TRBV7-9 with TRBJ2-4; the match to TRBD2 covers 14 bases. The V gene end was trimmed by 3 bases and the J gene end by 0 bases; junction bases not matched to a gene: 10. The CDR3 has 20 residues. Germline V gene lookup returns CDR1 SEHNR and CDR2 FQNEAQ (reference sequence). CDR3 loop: CASSFGLAGGNILAKNIQYF. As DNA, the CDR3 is TGTGCCAGCAGCTTCGGACTAGCGGGAGGAAATATACTAGCCAAAAACATTCAGTACTTC.

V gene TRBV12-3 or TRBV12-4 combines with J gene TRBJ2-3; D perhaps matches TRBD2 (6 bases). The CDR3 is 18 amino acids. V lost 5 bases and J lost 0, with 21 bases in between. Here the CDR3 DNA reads TGTGCCAGCAGTCCTTGGTGGGCAATTGGGACTAGCACAGATACGCAGTATTTT. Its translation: CASSPWWAIGTSTDTQYF.

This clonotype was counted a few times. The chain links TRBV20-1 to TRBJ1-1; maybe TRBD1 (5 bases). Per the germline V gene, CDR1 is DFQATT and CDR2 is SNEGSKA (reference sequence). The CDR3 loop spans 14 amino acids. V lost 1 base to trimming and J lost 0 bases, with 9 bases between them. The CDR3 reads CSARVGLMNTEAFF. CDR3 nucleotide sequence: TGCAGTGCTAGAGTGGGACTGATGAACACTGAAGCTTTCTTT.

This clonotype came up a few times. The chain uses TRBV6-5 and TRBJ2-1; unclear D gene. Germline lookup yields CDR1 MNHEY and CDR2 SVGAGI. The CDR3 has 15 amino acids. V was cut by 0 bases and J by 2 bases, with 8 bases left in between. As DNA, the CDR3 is TGTGCCAGCAGTTACTCTGAGATCCCCTACAATGAGCAGTTCTTC. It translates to CASSYSEIPYNEQFF.

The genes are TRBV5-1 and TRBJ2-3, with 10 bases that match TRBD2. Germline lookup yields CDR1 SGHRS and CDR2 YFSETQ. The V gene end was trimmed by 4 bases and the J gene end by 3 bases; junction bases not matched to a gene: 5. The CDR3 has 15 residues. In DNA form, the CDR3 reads TGCGCCAGCAGCGTTCTAGCGGGAGATACAGATACGCAGTATTTT. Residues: CASSVLAGDTDTQYF.

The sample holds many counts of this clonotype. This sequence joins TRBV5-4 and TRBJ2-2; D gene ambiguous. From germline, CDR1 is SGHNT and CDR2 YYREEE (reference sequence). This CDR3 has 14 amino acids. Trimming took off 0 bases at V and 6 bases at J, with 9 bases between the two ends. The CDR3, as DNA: TGTGCCAGCAGCTTGGCCGGCCGCCCCGGGGAGCTGTTTTTT. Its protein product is CASSLAGRPGELFF.

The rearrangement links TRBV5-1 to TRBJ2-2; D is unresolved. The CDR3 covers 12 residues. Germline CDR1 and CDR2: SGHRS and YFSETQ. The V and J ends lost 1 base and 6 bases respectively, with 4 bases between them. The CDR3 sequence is CASSLFPGELFF. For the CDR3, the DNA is TGCGCCAGCAGCTTGTTTCCCGGGGAGCTGTTTTTT.

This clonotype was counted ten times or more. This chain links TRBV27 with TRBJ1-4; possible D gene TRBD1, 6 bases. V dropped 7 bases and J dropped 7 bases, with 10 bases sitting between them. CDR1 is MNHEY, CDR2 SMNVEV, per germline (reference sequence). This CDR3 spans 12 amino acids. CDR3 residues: CASTGAGEKLFF. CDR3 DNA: TGTGCCAGCACAGGGGCAGGTGAAAAACTGTTTTTT.

The CDR3 region is CASSSPGQGPNPSSYEQYF. The CDR3 nucleotides read TGTGCCAGCAGCTCTCCGGGACAGGGCCCAAACCCCAGCTCCTACGAGCAGTACTTC. The chain links TRBV5-4 to TRBJ2-7; the match to TRBD1 covers 9 bases. Trimming took 3 bases from V and 0 from J; bases not matched to a gene: 16. The length of the CDR3 is 19 residues. The germline V gene encodes CDR1 SGHNT and CDR2 YYREEE (reference sequence).

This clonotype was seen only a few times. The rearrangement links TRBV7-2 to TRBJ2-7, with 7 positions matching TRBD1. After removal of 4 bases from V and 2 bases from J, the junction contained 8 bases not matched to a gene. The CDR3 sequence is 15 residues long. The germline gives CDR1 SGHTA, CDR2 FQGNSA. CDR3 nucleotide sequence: TGTGCCAGCAGCTCCGCCCCAAGGGGGCCCTACGAGCAGTACTTC. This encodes CASSSAPRGPYEQYF.

The CDR3 spells CAISSPGGANEKLFF. In nucleotides, the CDR3 is TGTGCCATCTCCTCTCCCGGGGGGGCTAATGAAAAACTGTTTTTT. The chain carries TRBV10-3 and TRBJ1-4, with D perhaps TRBD1 (5 bases). The CDR3 extends over 15 amino acids. Trimming took off 8 bases at V and 3 bases at J, with 16 bases between the two ends. The germline CDR1 and CDR2 sequences are ENHRY and SYGVKD.

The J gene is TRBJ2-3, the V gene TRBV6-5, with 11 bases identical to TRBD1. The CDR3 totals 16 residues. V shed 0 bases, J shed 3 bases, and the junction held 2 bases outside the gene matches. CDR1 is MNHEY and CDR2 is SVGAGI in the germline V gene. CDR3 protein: CASSYSGQGGTDTQYF. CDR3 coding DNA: TGTGCCAGCAGTTACTCGGGACAGGGGGGGACAGATACGCAGTATTTT.

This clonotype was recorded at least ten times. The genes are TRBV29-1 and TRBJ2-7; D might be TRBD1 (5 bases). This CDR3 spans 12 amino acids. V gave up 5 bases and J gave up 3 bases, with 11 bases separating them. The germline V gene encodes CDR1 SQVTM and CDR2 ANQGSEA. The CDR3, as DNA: TGCAGCGTTAGCCAGGGAAGCTACGAGCAGTACTTC. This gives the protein CSVSQGSYEQYF.

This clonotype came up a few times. The CDR3 reads CASSLAVQGEQYF. The CDR3 DNA sequence: TGTGCCAGCAGTTTAGCGGTCCAGGGCGAGCAGTACTTC. V and J are TRBV12-3 or TRBV12-4 and TRBJ2-7; TRBD1 is a possible D gene (5 bases). The germline V and J ends were trimmed by 0 bases and 6 bases, with 9 bases remaining between them. This CDR3 is built from 13 residues.

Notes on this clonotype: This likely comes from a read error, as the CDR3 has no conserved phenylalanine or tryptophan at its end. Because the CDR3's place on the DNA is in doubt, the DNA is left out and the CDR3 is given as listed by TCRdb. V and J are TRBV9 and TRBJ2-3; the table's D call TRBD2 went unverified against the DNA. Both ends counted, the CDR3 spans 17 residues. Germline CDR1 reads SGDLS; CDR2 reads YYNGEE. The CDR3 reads CASSPREEGLAGGLIVV.

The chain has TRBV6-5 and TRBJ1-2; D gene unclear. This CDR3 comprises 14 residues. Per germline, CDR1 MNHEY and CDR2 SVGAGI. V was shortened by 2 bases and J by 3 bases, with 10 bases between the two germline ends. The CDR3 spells CASSYHDKDYGYTF. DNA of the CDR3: TGTGCCAGCAGTTACCACGATAAAGACTATGGCTACACCTTC.

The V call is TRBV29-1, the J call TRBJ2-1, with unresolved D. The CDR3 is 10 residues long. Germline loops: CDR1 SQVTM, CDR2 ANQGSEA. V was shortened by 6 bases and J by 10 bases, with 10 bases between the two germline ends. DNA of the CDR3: TGCAGCGTCTGGGGATCGGAGCAGTTCTTC. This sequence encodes CSVWGSEQFF.

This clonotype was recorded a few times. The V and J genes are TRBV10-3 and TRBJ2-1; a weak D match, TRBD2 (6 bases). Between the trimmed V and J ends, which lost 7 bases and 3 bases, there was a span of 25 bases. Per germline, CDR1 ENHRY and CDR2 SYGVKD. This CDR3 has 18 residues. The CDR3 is CAINNRSGQNRHYNEQFF. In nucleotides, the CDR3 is TGTGCCATCAACAACCGAAGCGGGCAGAATAGACACTACAATGAGCAGTTCTTC.

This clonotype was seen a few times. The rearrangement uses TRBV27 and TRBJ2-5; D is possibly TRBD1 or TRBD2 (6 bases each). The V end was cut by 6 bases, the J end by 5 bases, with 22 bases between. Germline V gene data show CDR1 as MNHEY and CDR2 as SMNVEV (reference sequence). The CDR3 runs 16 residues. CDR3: CASRPPTGYGGETQYF. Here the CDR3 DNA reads TGTGCCAGCAGGCCCCCCACAGGGTACGGGGGCGAGACCCAGTACTTC.

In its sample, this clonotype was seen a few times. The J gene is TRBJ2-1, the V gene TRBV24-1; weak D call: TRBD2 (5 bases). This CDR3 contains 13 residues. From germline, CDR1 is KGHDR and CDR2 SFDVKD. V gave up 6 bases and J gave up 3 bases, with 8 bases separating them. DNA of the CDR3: TGTGCCACCAGTTCAACTAGCTACAATGAGCAGTTCTTC. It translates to CATSSTSYNEQFF.

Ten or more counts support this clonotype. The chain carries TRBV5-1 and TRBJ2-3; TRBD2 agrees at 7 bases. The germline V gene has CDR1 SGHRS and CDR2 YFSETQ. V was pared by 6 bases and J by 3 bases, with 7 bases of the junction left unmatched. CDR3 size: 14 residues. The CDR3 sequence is CASTPELATDTQYF. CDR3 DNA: TGCGCCAGCACCCCCGAACTAGCGACAGATACGCAGTATTTT.

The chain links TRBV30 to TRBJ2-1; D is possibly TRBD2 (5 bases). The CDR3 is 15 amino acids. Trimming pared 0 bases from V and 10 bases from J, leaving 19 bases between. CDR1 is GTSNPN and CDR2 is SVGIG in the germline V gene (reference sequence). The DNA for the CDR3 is TGTGCCTGGAGTGTCTTCCCGGAGGTCTTGGGCGAGCAGTTCTTC. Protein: CAWSVFPEVLGEQFF.